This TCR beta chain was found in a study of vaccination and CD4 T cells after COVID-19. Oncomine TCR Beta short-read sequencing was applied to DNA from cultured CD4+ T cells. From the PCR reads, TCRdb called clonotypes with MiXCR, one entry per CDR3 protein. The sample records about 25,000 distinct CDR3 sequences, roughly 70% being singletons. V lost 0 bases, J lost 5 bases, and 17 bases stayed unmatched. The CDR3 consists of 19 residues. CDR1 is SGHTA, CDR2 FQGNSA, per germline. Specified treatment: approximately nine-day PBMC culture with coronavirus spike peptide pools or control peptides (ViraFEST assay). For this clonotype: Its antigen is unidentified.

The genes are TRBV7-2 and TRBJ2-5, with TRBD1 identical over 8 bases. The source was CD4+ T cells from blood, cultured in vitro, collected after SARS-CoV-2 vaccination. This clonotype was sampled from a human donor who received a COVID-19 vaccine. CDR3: CASSLAGGRGRHDRETQYF. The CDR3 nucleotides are TGTGCCAGCAGCTTAGCGGGGGGCAGGGGGCGTCATGATCGGGAGACCCAGTACTTC. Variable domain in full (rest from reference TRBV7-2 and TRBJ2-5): GAGVSQSPSNKVTEKGKDVELRCDPISGHTALYWYRQSLGQGLEFLIYFQGNSAPDKSGLPSDRFSAERTGGSVSTLTIQRTQQEDSAVYLCASSLAGGRGRHDRETQYFGPGTRLLVL.